The clone carrying this T cell receptor beta chain was seen just once. As yet, its antigen is unknown. Healthy bone marrow donors made up the donor group. Use of 60 Vbeta and 13 Jbeta primers characterized the PCR. Method: immunoSEQ multiplex PCR; TCRdb's copy keeps in-frame clones and lacks some. The table shows 130,000 or so clones, with 73% occurring only once. The sample comes from a study of cytomegalovirus exposure and HLA in healthy donors. The study's findings and limits: It has been reported that TCR beta sequences accurately predicted the HLA-A and HLA-B alleles of most subjects. Later work associated more than 15,000 TCR beta sequences with HLA alleles at 0.05 false discovery rate. Productive status was seen about 87% or about 30% of the time for most TCR beta V segments in an earlier analysis.

The germline gives CDR1 MDHEN, CDR2 SYDVKM. The CDR3 contains 15 residues. V was trimmed by 7 bases and J by 6 bases, leaving 16 bases between them. Sequenced material: PBMCs. The V and J genes are TRBV28 and TRBJ1-6, with D possibly matching TRBD1 (6 bases). This TCR derives from a woman aged 40 to 55 in good health and CMV-seropositive. The CDR3 spells CASTSGGGFNSPLHF. The CDR3 region has the DNA TGTGCCAGCACCTCCGGGGGGGGCTTTAATTCACCCCTCCACTTT.